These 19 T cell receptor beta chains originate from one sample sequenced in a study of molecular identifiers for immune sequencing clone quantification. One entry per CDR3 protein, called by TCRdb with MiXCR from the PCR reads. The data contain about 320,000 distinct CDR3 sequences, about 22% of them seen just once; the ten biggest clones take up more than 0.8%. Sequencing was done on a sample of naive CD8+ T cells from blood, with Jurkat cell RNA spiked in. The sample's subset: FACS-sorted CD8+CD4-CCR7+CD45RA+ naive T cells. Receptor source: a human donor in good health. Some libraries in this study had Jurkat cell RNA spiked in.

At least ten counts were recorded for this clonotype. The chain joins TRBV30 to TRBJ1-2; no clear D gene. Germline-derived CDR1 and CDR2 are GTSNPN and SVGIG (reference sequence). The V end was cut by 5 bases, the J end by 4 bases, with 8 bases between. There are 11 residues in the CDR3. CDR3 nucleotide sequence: TGTGCCTGGGAAGACACCTATGGCTACACCTTC. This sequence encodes CAWEDTYGYTF.

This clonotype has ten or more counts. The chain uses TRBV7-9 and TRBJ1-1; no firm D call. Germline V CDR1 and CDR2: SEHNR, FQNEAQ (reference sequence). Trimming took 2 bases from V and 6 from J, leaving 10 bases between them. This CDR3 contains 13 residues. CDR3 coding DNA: TGTGCCAGCAGCTTATCAGAGTCACCTGAAGCTTTCTTT. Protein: CASSLSESPEAFF.

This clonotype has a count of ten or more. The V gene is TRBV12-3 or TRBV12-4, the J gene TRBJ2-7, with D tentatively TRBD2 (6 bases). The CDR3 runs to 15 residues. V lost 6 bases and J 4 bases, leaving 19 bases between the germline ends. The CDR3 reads CASRKYSGFPYEQYF. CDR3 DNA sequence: TGTGCCAGCAGAAAATATAGCGGTTTCCCGTACGAGCAGTACTTC.

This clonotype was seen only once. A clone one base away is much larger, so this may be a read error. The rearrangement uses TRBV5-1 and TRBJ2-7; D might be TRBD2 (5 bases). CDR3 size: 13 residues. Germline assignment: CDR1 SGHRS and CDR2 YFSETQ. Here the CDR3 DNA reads TGCGCCAGCAGCTTGGAGCCAGGAGGCGAGCGGTACTTC. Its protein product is CASSLEPGGERYF. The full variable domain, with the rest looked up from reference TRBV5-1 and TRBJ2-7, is KAGVTQTPRYLIKTRGQQVTLSCSPISGHRSVSWYQQTPGQGLQFLFEYFSETQRNKGNFPGRFSGRQFSNSRSEMNVSTLELGDSALYLCASSLEPGGERYFGPGTRLTVT.

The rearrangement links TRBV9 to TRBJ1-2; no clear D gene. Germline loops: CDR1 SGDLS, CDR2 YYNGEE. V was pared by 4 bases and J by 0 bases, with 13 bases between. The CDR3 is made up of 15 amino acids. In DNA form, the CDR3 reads TGTGCCAGCAGCCCCCAGGACCGAACTAACTATGGCTACACCTTC. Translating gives CASSPQDRTNYGYTF.

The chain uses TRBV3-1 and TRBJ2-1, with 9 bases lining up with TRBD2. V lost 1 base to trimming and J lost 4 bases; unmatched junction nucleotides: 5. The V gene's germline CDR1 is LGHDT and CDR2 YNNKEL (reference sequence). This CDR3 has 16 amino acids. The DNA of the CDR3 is TGTGCCAGCAGCCAAGTGGCGGGGGGGATGTACAATGAGCAGTTCTTC. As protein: CASSQVAGGMYNEQFF.

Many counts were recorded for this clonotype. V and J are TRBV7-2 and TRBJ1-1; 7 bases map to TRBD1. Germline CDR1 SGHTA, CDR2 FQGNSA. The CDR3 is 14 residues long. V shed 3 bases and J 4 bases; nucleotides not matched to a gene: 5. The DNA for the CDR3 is TGTGCCAGCAGCTTCGAAGGGGGCGGCACTGAAGCTTTCTTT. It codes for CASSFEGGGTEAFF. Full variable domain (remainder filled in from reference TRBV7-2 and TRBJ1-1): GAGVSQSPSNKVTEKGKDVELRCDPISGHTALYWYRQSLGQGLEFLIYFQGNSAPDKSGLPSDRFSAERTGGSVSTLTIQRTQQEDSAVYLCASSFEGGGTEAFFGQGTRLTVV.

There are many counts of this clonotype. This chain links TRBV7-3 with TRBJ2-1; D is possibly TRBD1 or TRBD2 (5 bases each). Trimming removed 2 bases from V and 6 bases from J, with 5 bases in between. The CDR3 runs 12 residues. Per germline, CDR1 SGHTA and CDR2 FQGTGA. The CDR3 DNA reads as TGTGCCAGCAGCTTAGGGACCAATGAGCAGTTCTTC. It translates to CASSLGTNEQFF.

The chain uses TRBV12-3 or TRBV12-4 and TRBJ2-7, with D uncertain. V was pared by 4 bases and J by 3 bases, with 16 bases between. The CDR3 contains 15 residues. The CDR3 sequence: CASSWVGGIVYEQYF. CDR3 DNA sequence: TGTGCCAGCAGTTGGGTAGGTGGCATCGTCTACGAGCAGTACTTC.

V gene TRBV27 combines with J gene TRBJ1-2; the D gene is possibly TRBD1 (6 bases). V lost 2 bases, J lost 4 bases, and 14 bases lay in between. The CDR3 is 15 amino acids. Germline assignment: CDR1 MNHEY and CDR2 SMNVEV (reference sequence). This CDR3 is CASSLRQGMLYGYTF. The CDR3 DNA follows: TGTGCCAGCAGTTTAAGGCAGGGGATGCTCTATGGCTACACCTTC.

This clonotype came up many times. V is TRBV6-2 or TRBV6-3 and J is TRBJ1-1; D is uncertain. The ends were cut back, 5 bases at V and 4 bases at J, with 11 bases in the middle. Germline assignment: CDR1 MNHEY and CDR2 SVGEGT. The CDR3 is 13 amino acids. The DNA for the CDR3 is TGTGCCAGCAGTCTCAGTAAAGCCACTGAAGCTTTCTTT. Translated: CASSLSKATEAFF.

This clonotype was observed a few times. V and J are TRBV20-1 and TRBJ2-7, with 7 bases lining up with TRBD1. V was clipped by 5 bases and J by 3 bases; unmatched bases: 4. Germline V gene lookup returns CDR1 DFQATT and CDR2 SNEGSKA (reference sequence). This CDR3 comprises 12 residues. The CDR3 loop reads CSAPRTGYEQYF. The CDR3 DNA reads TGCAGTGCTCCCCGGACAGGCTACGAGCAGTACTTC.

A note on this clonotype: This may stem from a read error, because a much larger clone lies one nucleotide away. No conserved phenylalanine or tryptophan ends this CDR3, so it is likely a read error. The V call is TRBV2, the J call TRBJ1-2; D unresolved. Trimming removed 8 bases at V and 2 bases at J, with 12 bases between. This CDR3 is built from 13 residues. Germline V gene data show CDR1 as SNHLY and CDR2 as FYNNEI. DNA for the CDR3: TGTGCCAGCGGGCCGCCAGAGAACTATGGCTACACCCTC. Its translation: CASGPPENYGYTL.

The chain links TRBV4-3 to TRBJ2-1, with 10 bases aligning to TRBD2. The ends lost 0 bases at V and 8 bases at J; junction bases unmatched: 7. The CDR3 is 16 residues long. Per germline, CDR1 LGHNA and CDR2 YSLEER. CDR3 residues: CASSQEFSGRVDEQFF. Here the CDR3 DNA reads TGCGCCAGCAGCCAAGAGTTCAGCGGGAGGGTGGATGAGCAGTTCTTC.

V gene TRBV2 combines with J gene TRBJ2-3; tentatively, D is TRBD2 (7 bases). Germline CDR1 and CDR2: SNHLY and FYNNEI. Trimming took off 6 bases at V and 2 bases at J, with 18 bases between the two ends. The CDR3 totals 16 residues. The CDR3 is CASSGAWGGATDTQYF. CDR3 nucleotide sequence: TGTGCCAGCAGCGGCGCCTGGGGGGGGGCCACAGATACGCAGTATTTT.

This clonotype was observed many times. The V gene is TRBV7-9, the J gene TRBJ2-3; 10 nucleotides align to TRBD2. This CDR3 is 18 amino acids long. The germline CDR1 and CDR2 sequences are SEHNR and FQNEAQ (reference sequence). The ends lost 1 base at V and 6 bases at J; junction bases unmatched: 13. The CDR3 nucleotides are TGTGCCAGCAGCTTAGGAGGGGGAGCGGGAGGGCCGTTGGATACGCAGTATTTT. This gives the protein CASSLGGGAGGPLDTQYF.

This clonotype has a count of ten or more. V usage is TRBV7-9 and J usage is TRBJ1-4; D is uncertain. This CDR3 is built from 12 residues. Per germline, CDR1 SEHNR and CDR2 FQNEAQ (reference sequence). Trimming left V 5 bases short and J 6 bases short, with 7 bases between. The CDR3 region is CASSLGHEKLFF. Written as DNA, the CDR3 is TGTGCCAGCAGCCTAGGACATGAAAAACTGTTTTTT.

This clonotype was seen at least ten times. The CDR3 spells CASSGDRDFNEQYF. The CDR3 region has the DNA TGTGCCAGCAGTGGGGACAGGGATTTCAACGAGCAGTACTTC. The V call is TRBV6-2 or TRBV6-3, the J call TRBJ2-7; 9 bases line up with TRBD1. CDR3 length: 14 amino acids. J was trimmed by 5 bases and V by 5 bases; bases with no gene match: 7. Looked up from germline, CDR1 is MNHEY and CDR2 is SVGEGT.

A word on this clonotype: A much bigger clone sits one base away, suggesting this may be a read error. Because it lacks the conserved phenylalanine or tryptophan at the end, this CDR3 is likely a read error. The CDR3 sequence: CASSWTISVSDTEAFL. In DNA, the CDR3 is TGTGCCAGCAGTTGGACCATATCGGTTTCGGACACTGAAGCTTTCCTT. V is TRBV28 and J is TRBJ1-1; no clear D gene. The CDR3 runs 16 residues. V was clipped by 4 bases and J by 3 bases, with 18 bases between them. Germline loops: CDR1 MDHEN, CDR2 SYDVKM.